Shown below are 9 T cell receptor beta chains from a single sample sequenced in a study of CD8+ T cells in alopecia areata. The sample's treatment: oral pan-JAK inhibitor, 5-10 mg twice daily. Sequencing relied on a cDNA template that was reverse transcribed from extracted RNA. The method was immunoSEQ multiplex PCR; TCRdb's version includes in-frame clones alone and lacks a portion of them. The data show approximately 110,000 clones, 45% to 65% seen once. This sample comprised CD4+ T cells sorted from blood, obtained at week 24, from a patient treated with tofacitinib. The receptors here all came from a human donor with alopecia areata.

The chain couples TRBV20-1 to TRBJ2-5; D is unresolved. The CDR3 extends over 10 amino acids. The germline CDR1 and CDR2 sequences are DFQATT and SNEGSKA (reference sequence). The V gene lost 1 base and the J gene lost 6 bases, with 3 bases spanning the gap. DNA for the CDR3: TGCAGTGCTAGAGGGCAGACCCAGTACTTC. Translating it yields CSARGQTQYF.

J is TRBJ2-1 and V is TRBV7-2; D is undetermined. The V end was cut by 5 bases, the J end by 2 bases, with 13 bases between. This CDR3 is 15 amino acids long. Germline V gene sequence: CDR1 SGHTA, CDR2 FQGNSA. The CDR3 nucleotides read TGTGCCAGCAGCGTCCGGGTAGAAGCCTACAATGAGCAGTTCTTC. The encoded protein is CASSVRVEAYNEQFF.

DNA for the CDR3: TGTGCCAGCAGCTTAGACCGTTCGGTCAGGTACTTC. Translated: CASSLDRSVRYF. This chain joins TRBV7-8 and TRBJ2-7; no definite D call. The CDR3 runs 12 residues. V was trimmed by 1 base and J by 12 bases, leaving 13 bases between them. Germline assignment: CDR1 SGHVS and CDR2 FQNEAQ. Filled out from reference TRBV7-8 and TRBJ2-7, the complete variable domain reads GAGVSQSPRYKVAKRGQDVALRCDPISGHVSLFWYQQALGQGPEFLTYFQNEAQLDKSGLPSDRFFAERPEGSVSTLKIQRTQQEDSAVYLCASSLDRSVRYFGPGTRLTVT.

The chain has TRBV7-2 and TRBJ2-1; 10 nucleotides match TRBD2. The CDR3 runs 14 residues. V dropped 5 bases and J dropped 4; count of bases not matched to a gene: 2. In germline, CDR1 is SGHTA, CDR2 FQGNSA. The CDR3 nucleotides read TGTGCCAGCAGCACTAGCGGGGAGTACAATGAGCAGTTCTTC. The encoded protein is CASSTSGEYNEQFF.

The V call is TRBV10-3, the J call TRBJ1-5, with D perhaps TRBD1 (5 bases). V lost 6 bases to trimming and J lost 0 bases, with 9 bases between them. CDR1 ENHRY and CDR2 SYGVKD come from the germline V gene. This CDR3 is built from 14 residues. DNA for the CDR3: TGTGCCATCAGCCAGGGTTATAGCAATCAGCCCCAGCATTTT. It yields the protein CAISQGYSNQPQHF.

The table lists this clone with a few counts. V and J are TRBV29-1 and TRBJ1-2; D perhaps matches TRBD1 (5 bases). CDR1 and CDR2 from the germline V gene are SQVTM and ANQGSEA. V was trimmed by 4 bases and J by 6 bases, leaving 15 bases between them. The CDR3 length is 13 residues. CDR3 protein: CSVAGTGVDGYTF. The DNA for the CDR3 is TGCAGCGTTGCCGGGACGGGCGTAGATGGCTACACCTTC.

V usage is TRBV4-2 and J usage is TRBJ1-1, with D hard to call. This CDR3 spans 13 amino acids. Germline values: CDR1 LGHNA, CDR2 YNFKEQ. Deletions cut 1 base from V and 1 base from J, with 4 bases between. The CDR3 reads CASSQAGNTEAFF. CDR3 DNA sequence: TGTGCCAGCAGCCAAGCAGGGAACACTGAAGCTTTCTTT.

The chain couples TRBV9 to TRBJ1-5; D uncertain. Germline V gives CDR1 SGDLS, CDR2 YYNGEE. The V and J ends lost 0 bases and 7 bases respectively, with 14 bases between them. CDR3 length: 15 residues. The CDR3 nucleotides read TGTGCCAGCAGCGTAGGCCCCGGGGTTGACCAGCCCCAGCATTTT. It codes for CASSVGPGVDQPQHF. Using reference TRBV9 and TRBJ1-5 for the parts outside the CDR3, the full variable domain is DSGVTQTPKHLITATGQRVTLRCSPRSGDLSVYWYQQSLDQGLQFLIQYYNGEERAKGNILERFSAQQFPDLHSELNLSSLELGDSALYFCASSVGPGVDQPQHFGDGTRLSIL.

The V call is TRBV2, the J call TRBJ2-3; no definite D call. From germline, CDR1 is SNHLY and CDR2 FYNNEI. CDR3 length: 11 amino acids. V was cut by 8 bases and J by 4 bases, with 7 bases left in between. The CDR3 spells CASVLSDTQYF. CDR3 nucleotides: TGTGCCAGCGTCTTATCAGATACGCAGTATTTT.